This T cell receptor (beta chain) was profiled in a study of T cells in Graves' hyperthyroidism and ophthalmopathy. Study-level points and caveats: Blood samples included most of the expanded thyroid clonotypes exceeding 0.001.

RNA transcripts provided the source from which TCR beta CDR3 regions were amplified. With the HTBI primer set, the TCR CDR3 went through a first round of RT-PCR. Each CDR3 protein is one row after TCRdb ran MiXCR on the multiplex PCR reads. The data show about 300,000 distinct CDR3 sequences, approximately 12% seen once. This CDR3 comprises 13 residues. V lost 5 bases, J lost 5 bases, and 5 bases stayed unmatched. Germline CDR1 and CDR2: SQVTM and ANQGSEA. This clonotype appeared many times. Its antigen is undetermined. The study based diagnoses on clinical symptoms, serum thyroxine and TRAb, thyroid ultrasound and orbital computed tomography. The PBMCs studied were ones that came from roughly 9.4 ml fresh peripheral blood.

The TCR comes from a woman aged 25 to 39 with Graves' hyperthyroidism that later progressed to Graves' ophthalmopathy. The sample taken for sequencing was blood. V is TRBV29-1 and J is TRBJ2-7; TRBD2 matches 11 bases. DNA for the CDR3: TGCAGCGTTCGACTAGCGGGAATCAACGAGCAGTACTTC. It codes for CSVRLAGINEQYF.